These 23 T cell receptor beta chains share one sample of origin, sequenced in a study of technical replicates of blood from four donors. The protocol was immunoSEQ multiplex PCR, while the TCRdb copy is restricted to in-frame clones and leaves out a portion. The sample holds around 16,000 clones, 75% to 90% seen once. Sequences were obtained from PBMCs. Receptor source: a human donor in good health.

This rearrangement joins TRBV5-1 to TRBJ1-2; unclear D gene. Germline CDR1 is SGHRS and CDR2 is YFSETQ. This CDR3 is built from 14 residues. Trimming stripped 0 bases from V and 7 bases from J, with 13 bases between. The CDR3 loop is CASSLEGISGGYTF. In nucleotides, the CDR3 is TGCGCCAGCAGCTTGGAGGGCATTAGCGGTGGCTACACCTTC.

V is TRBV4-1 and J is TRBJ2-1; D unclear. The germline V and J ends were trimmed by 0 bases and 2 bases, with 14 bases remaining between them. The CDR3 loop spans 17 amino acids. Germline values: CDR1 MGHRA, CDR2 YSYEKL. The CDR3: CASSQDPRSVTYNEQFF. Here the CDR3 DNA reads TGCGCCAGCAGCCAAGACCCCAGGTCAGTGACCTACAATGAGCAGTTCTTC.

The chain couples TRBV5-1 to TRBJ2-3; 7 nucleotides align to TRBD1. Germline CDR1 SGHRS, CDR2 YFSETQ. The junction had 16 bases not matched to a gene; V was cut back by 1 base and J by 5 bases. CDR3 length equals 18 residues. CDR3 amino acids: CASSLNSGTGVIVDTQYF. The DNA for the CDR3 is TGCGCCAGCAGCTTGAATAGTGGAACAGGGGTGATTGTAGATACGCAGTATTTT.

The gene calls are TRBV29-1 and TRBJ2-7; TRBD2 aligns across 8 bases. V was pared by 4 bases and J by 5 bases, with 10 bases of the junction left unmatched. The CDR3 loop spans 14 amino acids. CDR1 is SQVTM and CDR2 is ANQGSEA in the germline V gene. CDR3 loop: CSVGGAGAIHEQYF. The CDR3 region has the DNA TGCAGCGTTGGAGGAGCGGGAGCTATCCACGAGCAGTACTTC.

V usage is TRBV5-1 and J usage is TRBJ1-2; 7 nucleotides match TRBD1. CDR1 is SGHRS and CDR2 is YFSETQ in the germline V gene. The CDR3 length is 15 residues. V shed 0 bases and J 8 bases; nucleotides not matched to a gene: 10. The DNA of the CDR3 is TGCGCCAGCAGCTTGGGCCAACTAGGGGGCGCGGGCTACACCTTC. The encoded protein is CASSLGQLGGAGYTF.

V usage is TRBV18 and J usage is TRBJ1-1; 7 nucleotides agree with TRBD1. The CDR3 spans 18 residues. Germline values: CDR1 KGHSH, CDR2 LQKENI. V lost 2 bases and J lost 4; bases outside the gene matches: 16. The CDR3 region is CASSPNAGTAVIFTEAFF. In DNA, the CDR3 is TGTGCCAGCTCACCAAACGCCGGGACAGCAGTGATTTTCACTGAAGCTTTCTTT.

This chain links TRBV10-1 with TRBJ2-1; TRBD2 agrees at 9 bases. Germline assignment: CDR1 WNHNN and CDR2 SYGVQD (reference sequence). The CDR3 covers 17 residues. J lost 0 bases, V lost 3 bases, and 6 bases had no gene match. The CDR3 DNA follows: TGCGCCAGCAGTGAAGGTCTAGCGGGGATCTCCTACAATGAGCAGTTCTTC. It encodes CASSEGLAGISYNEQFF.

The chain recombines TRBV5-6 with TRBJ1-2; D gene unclear. Germline V gene sequence: CDR1 SGHDT, CDR2 YYEEEE. V was trimmed by 2 bases and J by 4 bases, leaving 9 bases between them. This CDR3 contains 13 residues. The CDR3 loop is CASSLNGLYGYTF. The DNA of the CDR3 is TGTGCCAGCAGCTTAAATGGGCTCTATGGCTACACCTTC.

This clone was seen just once. This chain links TRBV5-1 with TRBJ2-5, with a possible D match to TRBD2 (6 bases). The CDR3 covers 15 residues. Trimming pared 1 base from V and 1 base from J, leaving 11 bases between. From germline, CDR1 is SGHRS and CDR2 YFSETQ. The CDR3 here is CASSLSAGGQETQYF. CDR3 coding DNA: TGCGCCAGCAGCTTGAGTGCCGGGGGCCAAGAGACCCAGTACTTC.

This clone is a singleton in its sample. The rearrangement links TRBV27 to TRBJ2-7; tentative D call: TRBD1 (6 bases). The CDR3 is 16 residues long. With 0 bases removed from V and 0 bases from J, the gap between germline ends came to 12 bases. CDR1 and CDR2 (germline): MNHEY, SMNVEV (reference sequence). The CDR3 loop reads CASSLSGQGYSYEQYF. As DNA, the CDR3 is TGTGCCAGCAGTTTATCGGGGCAGGGGTACTCCTACGAGCAGTACTTC.

This chain joins TRBV5-1 and TRBJ2-5; 16 bases are a match to TRBD2. Germline CDR1 SGHRS, CDR2 YFSETQ. This CDR3 comprises 18 residues. With 4 bases clipped from V and 4 bases from J, the junction kept 10 bases outside the gene matches. CDR3 loop: CASSPGTSGRAPGETQYF. The CDR3, as DNA: TGCGCCAGCAGCCCCGGGACTAGCGGGAGGGCCCCTGGAGAGACCCAGTACTTC.

The V call is TRBV27, the J call TRBJ1-4, with 9 bases fitting TRBD1. This CDR3 has 14 amino acids. The germline V gene has CDR1 MNHEY and CDR2 SMNVEV (reference sequence). V dropped 6 bases and J dropped 7; count of bases not matched to a gene: 6. The CDR3 loop is CASSQDRGGEKLFF. The CDR3 DNA reads TGTGCCAGCAGCCAGGACAGGGGTGGTGAAAAACTGTTTTTT.

The rearrangement joins TRBV27 to TRBJ2-3, with TRBD2 matching 10 bases. V shed 2 bases and J 5 bases; nucleotides not matched to a gene: 10. The CDR3 covers 17 residues. The germline V gene has CDR1 MNHEY and CDR2 SMNVEV (reference sequence). The CDR3 DNA reads TGTGCCAGCAGTTTAAGGATGATAGCGGGAGGCAGAGATACGCAGTATTTT. It encodes CASSLRMIAGGRDTQYF.

The chain is built from TRBV2 and TRBJ2-7, with D perhaps matching TRBD1 (5 bases). Trimming removed 5 bases at V and 12 bases at J, with 14 bases between. Germline V gene sequence: CDR1 SNHLY, CDR2 FYNNEI. The CDR3 length is 11 residues. CDR3 sequence (DNA): TGTGCCAGCAGTCCAAGGGCAGGGTCGTACTTC. It yields the protein CASSPRAGSYF.

This clone has a single count. The genes are TRBV5-5 and TRBJ1-3; D remains unclear. This CDR3 contains 13 residues. The V end was cut by 4 bases, the J end by 7 bases, with 12 bases between. Germline CDR1 is SGHKS and CDR2 is YYEKEE (reference sequence). CDR3 in amino acids: CASSRGLENTIYF. In nucleotides, the CDR3 is TGTGCCAGCAGCCGCGGACTCGAGAACACCATATATTTT.

For the CDR3, the DNA is TGTGCCAGCAGTTTATTGGGACTAGCGGGAGGACATGAGCAGTTCTTC. Translating gives CASSLLGLAGGHEQFF. The chain couples TRBV27 to TRBJ2-1, with 15 bases lining up with TRBD2. The CDR3 length is 16 residues. The ends lost 1 base at V and 8 bases at J; junction bases unmatched: 3. Looked up from germline, CDR1 is MNHEY and CDR2 is SMNVEV (reference sequence).

This sequence joins TRBV6-1 and TRBJ2-1; 13 bases are shared with TRBD2. The CDR3 consists of 13 residues. Trimming at V came to 7 bases and at J to 8 bases, leaving 2 bases not matched to a gene. Germline V gives CDR1 MNHNS, CDR2 SASEGT. The CDR3 nucleotides read TGTGCCAGCACGACTAGCGGGAGGTATGAGCAGTTCTTC. Translating gives CASTTSGRYEQFF.

This clone was picked up a small number of times. The chain employs TRBV7-9 and TRBJ2-7; D gene unclear. Per the germline V gene, CDR1 is SEHNR and CDR2 is FQNEAQ (reference sequence). Trimming left V 1 base short and J 1 base short, with 11 bases between. CDR3 length: 15 residues. The CDR3 sequence: CASSLGGTWSYEQYF. CDR3 sequence (DNA): TGTGCCAGCAGCTTAGGAGGTACATGGTCCTACGAGCAGTACTTC. Supplemented by reference TRBV7-9 and TRBJ2-7, the full variable domain reads DTGVSQNPRHKITKRGQNVTFRCDPISEHNRLYWYRQTLGQGPEFLTYFQNEAQLEKSRLLSDRFSAERPKGSFSTLEIQRTEQGDSAMYLCASSLGGTWSYEQYFGPGTRLTVT.

The chain combines TRBV29-1 with TRBJ2-1; 7 bases map to TRBD1. CDR3 length: 15 residues. Germline V lookup: CDR1 SQVTM, CDR2 ANQGSEA. The junction had 10 bases not matched to a gene; V was cut back by 3 bases and J by 5 bases. The CDR3 loop reads CSVEDFRDSNNEQFF. For the CDR3, the DNA is TGCAGCGTTGAGGACTTCCGGGACAGTAACAATGAGCAGTTCTTC.

CDR3 sequence: CASSLEPTRRTEAFF. In nucleotides, the CDR3 is TGCGCCAGCAGCTTGGAACCGACACGTCGGACTGAAGCTTTCTTT. The chain employs TRBV5-1 and TRBJ1-1, with D hard to call. In germline, CDR1 is SGHRS, CDR2 YFSETQ. The CDR3 sequence is 15 residues long. Trimming cost V 0 bases and J 5 bases, with 14 bases left between them.

The chain has TRBV18 and TRBJ1-1, with D uncertain. Germline V gene data show CDR1 as KGHSH and CDR2 as LQKENI. This CDR3 is built from 13 residues. The V gene lost 6 bases and the J gene lost 3 bases, with 11 bases spanning the gap. This CDR3 is CASSLSSDTEAFF. The CDR3 bases are TGTGCCAGCTCCCTCAGTTCCGACACTGAAGCTTTCTTT.

V usage is TRBV5-1 and J usage is TRBJ2-7; D perhaps matches TRBD2 (6 bases). CDR3 size: 14 residues. Per the germline V gene, CDR1 is SGHRS and CDR2 is YFSETQ. V was pared by 2 bases and J by 5 bases, with 14 bases between. CDR3 sequence reads: CASSFGGGSNEQYF. The CDR3, as DNA: TGCGCCAGCAGCTTCGGGGGAGGTTCAAACGAGCAGTACTTC.

This chain uses TRBV4-2 with TRBJ2-7, with 8 nucleotides matching TRBD2. CDR1 LGHNA and CDR2 YNFKEQ come from the germline V gene. The CDR3 is made up of 15 amino acids. Trimming removed 5 bases from V and 4 bases from J; junction bases left unmatched: 10. The CDR3 loop reads CASSSPGTRTYEQYF. CDR3 DNA sequence: TGTGCCAGCAGCTCACCCGGGACTAGAACTTACGAGCAGTACTTC.